This TCR beta chain was identified in a study of blood T cell repertoires in COVID-19. Overall study context: Samples representing acute and convalescent COVID-19 were sourced from the United States, Italy and Spain. T cells, B-cell-depleted T cells, or PBMCs provided the cDNA or gDNA that served as material.

It was during active infection that Seattle patients were enrolled and then longitudinally followed. Authors' data handling: Amplified reference gene primers provided the basis for estimating nucleated cell counts. Generated by immunoSEQ multiplex PCR, the TCRdb table keeps only in-frame clones and is missing some. The V and J calls and the clone size are those of that table, but D and trimming were determined from the DNA. The sample consists of about 160,000 clones, approximately 90% of them appearing once. Germline V lookup: CDR1 KGHDR, CDR2 SFDVKD. Trimming pared 3 bases from V and 4 bases from J, leaving 11 bases between. This CDR3 comprises 15 residues.

Specimen: peripheral blood. The origin of this receptor is a man aged 30 to 45 with COVID-19, enrolled during active disease. The rearrangement joins TRBV24-1 to TRBJ2-2, with a tentative D call TRBD2 (5 bases). DNA for the CDR3: TGTGCCACCAGTGATCCGGACTCGATCACCGGGGAGCTGTTTTTT. It yields the protein CATSDPDSITGELFF.